These 15 T cell receptor beta chains came from one sample sequenced in a study of T cell changes during pregnancy in multiple sclerosis. Some clones are missing from TCRdb's copy, which holds only in-frame ones; the method was immunoSEQ multiplex PCR. The table records around 70,000 clones, roughly 92% of them present only once. Here the sequenced sample was peripheral blood, taken in the second trimester of pregnancy. All receptors come from a female donor in good health, enrolled as a control in a pregnancy study.

The chain recombines TRBV7-3 with TRBJ1-4, with 10 positions matching TRBD1. The CDR3 is made up of 13 amino acids. The V segment lost 5 bases and the J segment 7 bases; nucleotides outside the gene matches: 1. Germline values: CDR1 SGHTA, CDR2 FQGTGA. The CDR3 DNA is TGTGCCAGCAGCCGGGACAGGGGTGAAAAACTGTTTTTT. It is translated as CASSRDRGEKLFF.

V gene TRBV4-1 combines with J gene TRBJ2-7; possibly TRBD1 for D (6 bases). The CDR3 totals 14 residues. Germline CDR1 MGHRA, CDR2 YSYEKL. V shed 3 bases and J shed 3 bases, with 12 bases lying between them. Here the CDR3 reads CASSHRDTVYEQYF. The DNA for the CDR3 is TGCGCCAGCAGCCACCGGGACACTGTCTACGAGCAGTACTTC.

The J gene is TRBJ2-2, the V gene TRBV27; a possible D gene is TRBD1 (6 bases). The germline V gene has CDR1 MNHEY and CDR2 SMNVEV (reference sequence). Deletions cut 6 bases from V and 6 bases from J, with 20 bases between. This CDR3 has 16 residues. CDR3 sequence reads: CASRTLGQIKAGELFF. DNA for the CDR3: TGTGCCAGCAGGACACTGGGACAAATTAAGGCCGGGGAGCTGTTTTTT.

V is TRBV19 and J is TRBJ2-7; TRBD1 aligns across 9 bases. The CDR3 totals 14 residues. Germline CDR1 and CDR2: LNHDA and SQIVND (reference sequence). V trimming: 4 bases; J trimming: 3 bases; junction bases outside the gene matches: 4. In nucleotides, the CDR3 is TGTGCCAGTAGTACCATGACAGGGGGCTACGAGCAGTACTTC. Translation: CASSTMTGGYEQYF.

The chain couples TRBV19 to TRBJ2-3, with TRBD2 matching over 16 bases. V lost 6 bases, J lost 1 base, and 7 bases stayed unmatched. Germline CDR1 LNHDA, CDR2 SQIVND (reference sequence). The CDR3 spans 18 residues. CDR3 sequence (DNA): TGTGCCAGTAGCCTGGGACTAGCGGGGGGGGTAGGCACAGATACGCAGTATTTT. Protein: CASSLGLAGGVGTDTQYF.

The V and J genes are TRBV29-1 and TRBJ1-5, with D maybe TRBD1 (6 bases). The ends were cut back, 3 bases at V and 11 bases at J, with 17 bases in the middle. This CDR3 comprises 13 residues. Germline V gene lookup returns CDR1 SQVTM and CDR2 ANQGSEA. The CDR3 DNA reads TGCAGCGTTGAGGTACGCCAGGGGTCGACCCAGCATTTT. This sequence encodes CSVEVRQGSTQHF.

The chain combines TRBV11-3 with TRBJ2-1; a possible D gene is TRBD2 (5 bases). The CDR3 is 15 residues long. The germline V gene has CDR1 SGHNT and CDR2 YENEEA. V dropped 3 bases and J dropped 3 bases, with 12 bases sitting between them. The CDR3 loop reads CASSFTEGGYNEQFF. The CDR3 coding sequence is TGTGCCAGCAGCTTCACGGAAGGAGGCTACAATGAGCAGTTCTTC.

The chain carries TRBV4-2 and TRBJ2-1, with D perhaps matching TRBD1 (6 bases). V lost 0 bases and J 3 bases, leaving 12 bases between the germline ends. The CDR3 is 16 amino acids. The germline CDR1 and CDR2 sequences are LGHNA and YNFKEQ. The CDR3 nucleotides read TGTGCCAGCAGCCAAGAGACAGGCCCTCTCTACAATGAGCAGTTCTTC. Translation: CASSQETGPLYNEQFF.

The genes are TRBV18 and TRBJ1-3; D unresolved. The V and J ends lost 3 bases and 3 bases respectively, with 6 bases between them. This CDR3 has 13 amino acids. Germline V gene sequence: CDR1 KGHSH, CDR2 LQKENI. This CDR3 reads CASSPQLGNTIYF. The DNA for the CDR3 is TGTGCCAGCTCACCGCAACTTGGAAACACCATATATTTT.

The V and J genes are TRBV10-3 and TRBJ1-1; 9 positions agree with TRBD1. Germline V lookup: CDR1 ENHRY, CDR2 SYGVKD. The CDR3 is 15 amino acids. V shed 8 bases, J shed 4 bases, and the junction held 11 bases outside the gene matches. CDR3 residues: CAIGAGTGTGTEAFF. DNA for the CDR3: TGTGCCATCGGGGCCGGGACAGGGACTGGCACTGAAGCTTTCTTT.

The chain carries TRBV7-3 and TRBJ2-2; no reliable D call. Germline V lookup: CDR1 SGHTA, CDR2 FQGTGA. This CDR3 is 14 amino acids long. V lost 6 bases and J lost 3, with 11 bases in between. For the CDR3, the DNA is TGTGCCAGCAGGCGGCGTCGCGACACCGGGGAGCTGTTTTTT. This translates into CASRRRRDTGELFF.

This chain links TRBV6-1 with TRBJ2-3; 8 nucleotides align to TRBD1. The CDR3 has 13 residues. Germline V CDR1 and CDR2: MNHNS, SASEGT. The ends lost 6 bases at V and 8 bases at J; junction bases unmatched: 7. The DNA for the CDR3 is TGTGCCAGCAGGGACAGGGTCATAGGTACGCAGTATTTT. Translated: CASRDRVIGTQYF.

The V call is TRBV25-1, the J call TRBJ2-1; weak D call: TRBD1 (6 bases). The CDR3 spans 16 residues. The V and J ends lost 2 bases and 3 bases respectively, with 14 bases between them. Germline values: CDR1 MGHDK, CDR2 SYGVNS. CDR3 in DNA: TGTGCCAGCAGTGAAAACAGGGAGTGGGGCTACAATGAGCAGTTCTTC. Its translation: CASSENREWGYNEQFF.

The V gene is TRBV6-6, the J gene TRBJ1-1; 7 bases map to TRBD1. Germline lookup yields CDR1 MNHNY and CDR2 SVGAGI (reference sequence). V was clipped by 4 bases and J by 6 bases; unmatched bases: 5. CDR3 length equals 13 residues. The CDR3 here is CASSSTGVSEAFF. The CDR3 DNA reads TGTGCCAGCAGTTCCACAGGGGTTTCTGAAGCTTTCTTT.

This chain joins TRBV9 and TRBJ1-1, with D perhaps TRBD1 (5 bases). Germline V gene lookup returns CDR1 SGDLS and CDR2 YYNGEE. The CDR3 has 13 amino acids. V gave up 3 bases and J gave up 7 bases, with 13 bases separating them. CDR3 nucleotides: TGTGCCAGCAGCGCCGGCAGGGCTGGTGAAGCTTTCTTT. Residues: CASSAGRAGEAFF.